These 3 T cell receptor beta chains came from one sample sequenced in a study of T-cell memory formation after mild COVID-19. TCRdb independently ran MiXCR on the 5' RACE reads; one entry per CDR3 protein. The profile shows 350,000 or so distinct CDR3 sequences, under 25% of them singletons. The sequenced material came from PBMCs or a T cell subset sorted from them (not recorded which). These receptors were obtained from a man aged 18 to 35 who had mild COVID-19 (a few samples of this study predate the infection). Cell type and time point are not known.

This clonotype has a handful of counts. The chain has TRBV7-3 and TRBJ2-2; 8 bases line up with TRBD1. The germline V gene has CDR1 SGHTA and CDR2 FQGTGA. The CDR3 consists of 15 residues. The ends lost 4 bases at V and 8 bases at J; junction bases unmatched: 9. CDR3 DNA: TGTGCCAGCAGCTCCACAGGGGGAGAGTCAGGGGAGCTGTTTTTT. Encoded protein: CASSSTGGESGELFF.

This clonotype was counted many times. The chain couples TRBV6-1 to TRBJ1-5; 9 nucleotides agree with TRBD1. Germline CDR1 is MNHNS and CDR2 is SASEGT. This CDR3 is built from 22 residues. V dropped 3 bases and J dropped 6; count of bases not matched to a gene: 27. This CDR3 reads CASSDGEIRDRVVWGDSQPQHF. The CDR3 coding sequence is TGTGCCAGCAGTGATGGAGAAATTCGGGACAGGGTTGTTTGGGGGGACTCTCAGCCCCAGCATTTT.

The rearrangement uses TRBV18 and TRBJ2-3; D uncertain. The V gene lost 5 bases and the J gene lost 0 bases, with 6 bases spanning the gap. The germline CDR1 and CDR2 sequences are KGHSH and LQKENI. The CDR3 contains 13 residues. The CDR3 DNA reads as TGTGCCAGCTCAATAGCTAGCACAGATACGCAGTATTTT. This codes for CASSIASTDTQYF.